This T cell receptor beta chain appears in the sequencing data of a study of identical twins. Points on this clonotype: Its antigen remains unidentified.

CDR3 length: 13 residues. The V gene lost 0 bases and the J gene lost 3 bases, with 7 bases spanning the gap. CDR1 and CDR2 from the germline V gene are DFQATT and SNEGSKA (reference sequence). General study results and limits: The presence of invariant MAIT and iNKT cells could partly confound analyses of zero-insertion sequences. Abundant cord blood beta clonotypes carried fewer insertions; memory repertoires showed none. Out-of-frame alpha sequences shared by twins showed excess low generation probability.

MiXCR, run by TCRdb on the 5' RACE reads, gives a single entry per CDR3 protein. The profile shows about 460,000 distinct CDR3 sequences, approximately 14% of them singletons. The data also belong to a second study, concerning yellow fever vaccine responses in identical twins.

Sequenced input: CD4+ T cells sorted from blood. The sequence was collected from a woman aged 18 to 35 in good health. The genes are TRBV20-1 and TRBJ2-3; D gene unclear. The CDR3 sequence: CSARDGVTDTQYF. CDR3 DNA sequence: TGCAGTGCTAGAGATGGGGTTACAGATACGCAGTATTTT.